What follows is one T cell receptor beta chain and its context. What it binds is not known. TCRdb reprocessed the 5' RACE reads and reports one entry per CDR3 protein, with no DNA. The table counts about 450,000 distinct CDR3 sequences; roughly 2.2% lies in the top ten. This sample was taken from a study of monozygotic twins with inflammatory bowel disease. Points from the study as a whole: What may have added variability to patient repertoires is that immunosuppressive treatments differed. For IBD patients, clonotypes shared with others were fewer than for healthy twins, especially with disease activity. Among twins, concordant and discordant pairs did not differ in repertoire similarity, possibly from limited power.

Germline CDR1 reads LGHNA; CDR2 reads YNFKEQ. The CDR3 is 18 amino acids. This chain uses TRBV4-2 with TRBJ1-2; TCRdb gives TRBD1 as the D gene, but with no DNA this cannot be confirmed. The clonotype comes from a human donor with ulcerative colitis or Crohn's disease, or a healthy co-twin of an affected twin (not recorded which). Material: blood. CDR3 sequence reads: CASSPYGTATTLNYGYTF.